The clone carrying this T cell receptor beta chain has ten or more counts. The investigators amplified TCR beta CDR3 regions from RNA transcripts. When the TCR CDR3 underwent first-round RT-PCR, the HTBI primer set was used. TCRdb reprocessed the multiplex PCR reads with MiXCR, giving one entry per CDR3 protein. The repertoire holds about 530,000 distinct CDR3 sequences, roughly a sixth seen once, with around 17% in the top ten. V lost 7 bases and J lost 3; bases outside the gene matches: 3. This CDR3 has 12 residues. Germline V lookup: CDR1 SNHLY, CDR2 FYNNEI. The data belong to a study of T cells in Graves' hyperthyroidism and ophthalmopathy. The PBMCs were taken from approximately 11 ml of fresh peripheral blood.

The genes are TRBV2 and TRBJ2-7, with 7 nucleotides matching TRBD1. The sequencing sample was made of blood. The source of this sequence is a woman between 18 and 30 years old with Graves' ophthalmopathy. CDR3 in DNA: TGTGCCAGCACGACAGGGAACTACGAGCAGTACTTC. Protein: CASTTGNYEQYF.